These 12 T cell receptor beta chains were all obtained from the same sample, sequenced in a study of OX40 agonist ivuxolimab in advanced cancers. Library method: the immunoSEQ multiplex PCR assay. Entries here come from immuneACCESS through TCRdb and include only in-frame sequences with V and J called. Some clones fail to appear in such tables; in the studies checked, an unresolved V gene covers under half of the shortfall, and the cause of the remainder is unknown. Here the sample has 60,000 to 95,000 clones; 85% occur a single time. Roughly 0.71% of the sample lies in the top ten. Source: CD4+ or CD8+ T cells sorted from blood, taken in a trial of the OX40 agonist ivuxolimab. The receptor source for this set is an adult with an advanced solid tumor such as melanoma, head and neck, liver or kidney cancer.

The genes are TRBV7-2 and TRBJ2-3; unclear D gene. This CDR3 comprises 16 residues. Germline V gene data show CDR1 as SGHTA and CDR2 as FQGNSA. Between the trimmed V and J ends, which lost 2 bases and 1 base, there was a span of 13 bases. CDR3 sequence: CASSLTFGVRTDTQYF. The CDR3 DNA follows: TGTGCCAGCAGCTTAACCTTTGGGGTCCGCACAGATACGCAGTATTTT.

In DNA, the CDR3 is TGTGCCAGCAGCTTAGGGGACAGGCGTTCTGGGTACTTC. This sequence encodes CASSLGDRRSGYF. V is TRBV5-8 and J is TRBJ2-7; 8 bases are a match to TRBD1. Germline trimming cut 2 bases from V and 12 bases from J; bases unmatched to any gene: 10. The CDR3 runs 13 residues. CDR1 and CDR2 from the germline V gene are SGHTS and YDEGEE.

The J gene is TRBJ1-5, the V gene TRBV7-9, with a possible D match to TRBD1 (5 bases). V shed 3 bases and J shed 7 bases, with 16 bases lying between them. This CDR3 spans 15 amino acids. Germline lookup yields CDR1 SEHNR and CDR2 FQNEAQ (reference sequence). CDR3 coding DNA: TGTGCCAGCAGCTTTGACAGCGGCGCCCGGCAGCCCCAGCATTTT. This translates into CASSFDSGARQPQHF.

This chain uses TRBV5-1 with TRBJ1-1, with 8 bases that match TRBD1. From germline, CDR1 is SGHRS and CDR2 YFSETQ. The CDR3 spans 14 residues. J gave up 8 bases and V 6 bases, and 12 bases lay outside the gene matches. For the CDR3, the DNA is TGCGCCAGCACGCCGGGACAGGCGATGAAAGAAGCTTTCTTT. It encodes CASTPGQAMKEAFF.

The gene calls are TRBV18 and TRBJ2-2, with TRBD2 matching over 10 bases. Germline CDR1 KGHSH, CDR2 LQKENI. J gave up 7 bases and V 3 bases, and 11 bases lay outside the gene matches. The CDR3 sequence is 17 residues long. The CDR3 loop is CASSPFTGTSDGGELFF. CDR3 coding DNA: TGTGCCAGCTCACCTTTTACCGGGACTAGCGATGGCGGGGAGCTGTTTTTT.

V usage is TRBV19 and J usage is TRBJ1-1; unclear D gene. The CDR3 spans 12 residues. Germline V gene lookup returns CDR1 LNHDA and CDR2 SQIVND (reference sequence). V lost 7 bases and J 0 bases, leaving 6 bases between the germline ends. CDR3 sequence reads: CASKTLNTEAFF. The CDR3 DNA reads as TGTGCCAGTAAGACACTGAACACTGAAGCTTTCTTT.

This rearrangement joins TRBV10-2 to TRBJ1-5, with 7 bases aligning to TRBD1. V shed 9 bases, J shed 5 bases, and the junction held 10 bases outside the gene matches. Per the germline V gene, CDR1 is WSHSY and CDR2 is SAAADI. This CDR3 spans 14 amino acids. The CDR3 sequence: CARPTLQGDQPQHF. The CDR3, as DNA: TGCGCCAGACCAACCCTTCAGGGGGATCAGCCCCAGCATTTT.

This chain links TRBV10-2 with TRBJ2-7; D is unclear. CDR1 and CDR2 from the germline V gene are WSHSY and SAAADI. The CDR3 covers 13 residues. V was cut by 3 bases and J by 3 bases, with 9 bases left in between. CDR3 sequence (DNA): TGCGCCAGCAGTGAACCCACATTCTACGAGCAGTACTTC. Amino acids: CASSEPTFYEQYF.

This chain uses TRBV5-1 with TRBJ2-1, with 12 bases fitting TRBD1. The CDR3 sequence is 16 residues long. The J segment lost 4 bases and the V segment lost 4 bases, leaving 6 bases of the junction unmatched. The germline V gene encodes CDR1 SGHRS and CDR2 YFSETQ. CDR3 DNA: TGCGCCAGCAGCCCTCAGGGACAGGGGGCTTACAATGAGCAGTTCTTC. Translated, it gives CASSPQGQGAYNEQFF.

V gene TRBV2 combines with J gene TRBJ1-2; D unresolved. Germline V gene lookup returns CDR1 SNHLY and CDR2 FYNNEI. With 5 bases removed from V and 0 bases from J, the gap between germline ends came to 7 bases. This CDR3 region has 13 residues. As DNA, the CDR3 is TGTGCCAGCAGTAGCACACCTAACTATGGCTACACCTTC. Translating it yields CASSSTPNYGYTF.

The chain combines TRBV6-5 with TRBJ2-2, with D unclear. The germline gives CDR1 MNHEY, CDR2 SVGAGI. Trimming took 0 bases from V and 3 from J, leaving 11 bases between them. The CDR3 runs to 16 residues. CDR3 coding DNA: TGTGCCAGCAGTTACTCGAGACTCCTATACACCGGGGAGCTGTTTTTT. Its protein product is CASSYSRLLYTGELFF.

CDR3 region: CASSLGVSYYEQYF. Written as DNA, the CDR3 is TGTGCCAGCAGCTTAGGAGTCAGCTACTACGAGCAGTACTTC. This chain joins TRBV7-4 and TRBJ2-7, with D unclear. There are 14 residues in the CDR3. Germline V gene lookup returns CDR1 SGHVT and CDR2 SQSDAQ. V was clipped by 1 base and J by 3 bases, with 10 bases between them.